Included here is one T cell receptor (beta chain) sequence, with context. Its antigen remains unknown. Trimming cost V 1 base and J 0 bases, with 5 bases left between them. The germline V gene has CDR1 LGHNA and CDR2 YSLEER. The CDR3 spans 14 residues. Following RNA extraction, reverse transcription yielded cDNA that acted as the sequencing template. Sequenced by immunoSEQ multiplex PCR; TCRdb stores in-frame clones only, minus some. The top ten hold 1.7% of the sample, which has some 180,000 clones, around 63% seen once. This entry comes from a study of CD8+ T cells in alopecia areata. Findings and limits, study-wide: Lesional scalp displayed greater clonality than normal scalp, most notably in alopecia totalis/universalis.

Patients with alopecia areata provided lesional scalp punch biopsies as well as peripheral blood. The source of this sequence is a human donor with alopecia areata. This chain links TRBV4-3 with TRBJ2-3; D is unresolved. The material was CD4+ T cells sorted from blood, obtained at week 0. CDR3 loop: CASSQAVSTDTQYF. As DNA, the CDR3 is TGCGCCAGCAGCCAAGCGGTTAGCACAGATACGCAGTATTTT.